The subject of this entry is one T cell receptor (beta chain). What it recognizes is unknown. The sample is drawn from a study of cytomegalovirus exposure and HLA in healthy donors. Study-wide results and caveats: When the data were analyzed later, several of the most significant clusters appeared to be linked to common viral pathogens.

PCR was performed using 60 Vbeta and 13 Jbeta primers. TCRdb keeps only in-frame clones here, not all; method: immunoSEQ multiplex PCR. The sample contains approximately 160,000 clones, about 76% of which appear only once. Donors in the study were healthy people who gave bone marrow. There are 16 residues in the CDR3. Losses at the gene ends were 0 bases for V and 4 bases for J; bases not matched to a gene: 7. Germline V gene lookup returns CDR1 LGHNA and CDR2 YSLEER. The source material was PBMCs. The chain employs TRBV4-3 and TRBJ1-2; 8 bases are a match to TRBD1. This clonotype was obtained from a woman aged 40-49 years in good health and CMV-seropositive. The CDR3 DNA reads TGCGCCAGCAGCCAAGATGGGGGACAGGTCTCCTATGGCTACACCTTC. As protein: CASSQDGGQVSYGYTF.